The source of this T cell receptor (beta chain) is a study of blood T cells in healthy people across ages (dated by TCRdb to between 2015 and 2017). Describing the broader study: In model experiments, roughly one uniquely barcoded TCR beta cDNA molecule per two T cells was captured by template switching. The donors were split into four age groups: young (average 16 years), middle-aged (roughly 40), aged (more than 55) and long-lived (roughly 88). Using the same blood draw, the study looked at two additional independent replicas of 1 million unique cDNA reads for two donors, one aged 18 to 30 and the other aged 80 or older. Age-related changes in TCR beta repertoire diversity were measured in the study by deep sequencing normalized with unique cDNA molecular identifiers. To avoid experimental bias, donors of different ages were distributed randomly across sequencing lanes.

Receptor amplification or capture employed 5' RACE. Reads for this sample came from an Illumina HiSeq 2500. A second PCR of about 6 to 12 cycles was performed with a sample-barcoded 5' primer and a J-beta primer mix. A unique molecular identifier was introduced onto each TCR beta cDNA molecule by a template-switch 5' adaptor carrying 12 random nucleotides. Each sample yielded at least 3 million CDR3-containing paired-end reads. First-strand cDNA synthesis was performed from all RNA using the Mint cDNA synthesis kit, with priming by a TRBC-specific oligonucleotide. Following uracil-DNA glycosylase treatment, a first 18-cycle PCR with universal primers M1SS and BC2_uni_R was performed on all cDNA. In the source study's methods: For normalization, 1 million high-quality reads, each with a distinct molecular identifier, were randomly selected from each sample. Instead of being binned into consensus sequences, reads that shared molecular identifiers were thrown out. CDR3 identification, clonotype clustering and error correction used MiTCR with a Q25 quality threshold and the strictest error-elimination algorithm. Lower-bound total TCR beta diversity was estimated with a nonparametric unseen species model using Euler transformation. The public reads were reprocessed in TCRdb via fastp at Q25 and MiXCR, keeping in-frame beta chains. CDR3 protein duplicates are merged, each entry listing the most common genes and DNA. The V and J calls reflect TCRdb's pipeline rather than the authors' work. The table for this sample lists about 1.5 million distinct CDR3 sequences; about 45% of them were counted only once. The ten top clones hold roughly 3.7% of the sample.

As to this clonotype: Its antigen has not been determined. No much larger clone is present one base from it, and per-base qualities are unavailable.

The investigation overall reported the following: Donor CMV infection status was unknown, potentially confounding age-related changes in expanded clonotypes. Observed TCR beta diversity per million T cells fell roughly linearly with age, and a significant reduction was already apparent by age around 39. Because profiling used bulk unsorted PBMCs, naive and antigen-experienced compartments could not be compared conclusively. Estimates of total diversity based on one million sequenced T cells were considered lower bounds and underestimates. There was a strong correlation between observed TCR beta diversity and the percentage of naive T cells measured by flow cytometry. Compared with the aged group, more naive CD4+ T cells, fewer expanded clones and increased TCR diversity were shown by the long-lived group, suggesting age selection.

The roughly 39 donors, aged roughly 6 to 95 years, were systemically healthy Caucasian individuals from Russia. Ten milliliters of peripheral blood were drawn from each donor into EDTA-treated Vacutainer tubes. Ficoll-Paque density-gradient centrifugation was used to isolate PBMCs, with at least 6.5 million per sample. Total RNA, at least 6 micrograms per sample, was extracted from PBMCs with Trizol reagent. For every donor, an aliquot of PBMCs went through flow cytometry to measure the percentages of naive CD45RAhigh/CD27high T cells. V is cut back by 4 bases and J by 2 bases, with 3 bases in the junction unmatched. Measured from the cysteine to the phenylalanine, the CDR3 is 13 residues long. Only CDR3 DNA remains: 39 bases, in frame from the first base. Sequences DFQATT (CDR1) and SNEGSKA (CDR2) are obtained from the germline V gene (reference sequence).

Material: blood. The receptor was isolated from a woman aged 18-29 years in good health. The rearranged segments are TRBV20-1 and TRBJ2-7, and 9 junction bases match TRBD2. The CDR3 amino acid sequence is: CSAISGGPYEQYF. The nucleotides read TGCAGTGCTATTAGCGGGGGTCCCTACGAGCAGTACTTC.